This T cell receptor (beta chain) was sequenced in a study of blood T cell repertoires in COVID-19. At the level of the study: The United States, Italy and Spain were the sources of the acute and convalescent COVID-19 samples. Sources were T cells, B-cell-depleted T cells, or PBMCs; the material itself was cDNA or gDNA.

Authors' processing steps: Estimation of nucleated cell counts was performed using reference gene primer amplification. Clones were read by immunoSEQ multiplex PCR, and TCRdb kept only the in-frame ones, dropping some. From that table come the V and J calls and clone size; the DNA was used to work out D and trimming. The sample holds around 160,000 clones; around 85% are singletons and the top ten take nearly 8.5%. The origin of this receptor is a man aged 60 to 69 with acute or convalescent COVID-19. The sequencing sample was made of peripheral blood.

CDR3 in amino acids: CARSVQGEMNTEAFF. In nucleotides, the CDR3 is TGTGCCAGAAGCGTACAGGGGGAGATGAACACTGAAGCTTTCTTT. The chain uses TRBV5-3 and TRBJ1-1; TRBD1 aligns across 8 bases. TRBV5-3 is given ORF status, its function remaining uncertain. This CDR3 is built from 15 residues. Trimming took 4 bases from V and 0 from J; bases not matched to a gene: 5.